This T cell receptor (beta chain) was recorded in a study of metastatic and nonmetastatic thyroid tumors (TCRdb year 2020). About the study as a whole: The researchers compared repertoires between peripheral blood samples and tumor or nodule tissue samples from patients with malignant or benign thyroid disease. Results the study describes overall, beyond this receptor: In both blood and tumor samples, malignant tumors were reported to have significantly higher TCR beta diversity than benign nodules.

Library method: PCR. Reads for this sample came from an Illumina HiSeq 4000. The TCR beta-chain CDR3 region of each patient was profiled by high-throughput sequencing. In the authors' own workflow: CDR3 differences across clinicopathological groups were used to build a classifier for discriminating distant-metastatic papillary thyroid cancer patients. Repertoire diversity was assessed with the Shannon index, and tumor-blood repertoire similarity with the Morisita-Horn index. The public reads were run again by TCRdb, first through fastp at Q25 and then through MiXCR, and only productive beta chains were kept. The V and J calls here are based on TCRdb, not the publication. Across this sample there are about 19,000 clones, with approximately 30% seen only once. About 10% of the sample rests with the top ten. The CDR1 and CDR2 encoded by the germline V gene (reference sequence) are SGHAT and FQDESV. The CDR3 runs 16 residues from the cysteine to the phenylalanine. The read is trimmed to its CDR3 DNA, 48 bases read in frame from base 1. At the junction V is shortened by 0 bases and J by 2 bases, with 12 bases in between.

This clone was recorded at least ten times. Its antigen specificity is not known. Per-nucleotide qualities are absent, and no much larger clonotype sits a single base away. No patient had received any treatment before thyroid surgery. Using T-cell receptor beta sequencing, the researchers looked back retrospectively at clinical samples from patients, gathered between about 2012 and 2018. Source material: tumor tissue. The rearrangement joined TRBV11-1 to TRBJ2-3; perhaps TRBD2 is the D gene, with 6 bases matching. This TCR was sampled from a female donor with papillary thyroid cancer or a benign thyroid nodule (not recorded which). Some clones in this sample may be carry-over from other donors' samples. The sequenced DNA is TGTGCCAGCAGCTTAGCGCTCGGGGGATACACAGATACGCAGTATTTT. Its protein product is CASSLALGGYTDTQYF. Supplemented by the reference TRBV11-1 and TRBJ2-3 proteins around the CDR3, the complete variable domain is EAEVAQSPRYKITEKSQAVAFWCDPISGHATLYWYRQILGQGPELLVQFQDESVVDDSQLPKDRFSAERLKGVDSTLKIQPAELGDSAMYLCASSLALGGYTDTQYFGPGTRLTVL.